This T cell receptor beta chain was sequenced in a study of blood T cell repertoires in COVID-19 (dated by TCRdb to about 2020). Notes on the research overall: The collaborator samples originated in the United States, Italy and Spain and spanned the acute and convalescent phases of COVID-19. Subjects who had been exposed to COVID-19, were actively infected with it, or had recovered from it provided the deeply sampled blood TCRbeta repertoires that made up the dataset. Samples came from the ongoing ImmuneRACE study (first 160 participants) plus 1,254 subjects from 6 global collaborators. The material from the prospective study consisted of cDNA or gDNA derived from T cells, B-cell-depleted T cells, or PBMCs. The repertoires were released in a freely available public database meant as a resource for research on the immune response to SARS-CoV-2. Where available, HLA class I and class II types were obtained from metadata supplied by the sample provider rather than from assay-based typing. Sample metadata almost always included a de-identified subject ID, COVID-19 status, age in years and sex. The full study reports these points: Clinical and demographic metadata were provided uncurated, with the amount varying by source and participant.

The immunoSEQ Assay, a bias-controlled multiplex PCR, was used to amplify TCRbeta CDR3 regions from genomic DNA. Processing in the source paper ran as follows. The number of nucleated cells in each sample was estimated by amplification of reference gene primers within the assay. Sequence reads were collapsed and filtered to measure the absolute abundance of every unique TCRbeta CDR3 rearrangement. For each sample, productive Simpson clonality was calculated by taking the square root of Simpson's diversity index across productive rearrangements. Imported from immuneACCESS, the table was reduced by TCRdb to in-frame sequences with V and J called. These copies leave out some clones; in studies compared against another copy, an unresolved V gene accounts for under half, and the cause of the remainder is not known. V, J and clone size are those of that table, while D and trimming were read from the DNA. A total of 300,000 or so clones appear in this sample, 70% to 90% of them only once. 1% to 1.5% of the sample is held by the ten biggest clonotypes.

Each collaborating institution followed its own protocols to collect whole blood in K2EDTA tubes. For TCRbeta analysis, collaborator samples were shipped as frozen whole blood, as isolated PBMCs, or as DNA extracted from either sample type. From the germline V gene, CDR1 is MNHNS and CDR2 is SASEGT. V is cut by 2 bases and J by 0 bases, and the space between the germline ends is 14 bases. The CDR3 covers 17 residues, taking in both the cysteine and the phenylalanine. The CDR3 DNA has 51 bases and is translated from base 1. This clone was detected only once. What antigen it recognizes has not been identified. Base qualities are not at hand, and no much larger clone is one base apart.

This TCR was sampled from a man aged 65 to 85 with acute or convalescent COVID-19. The V and J genes are TRBV6-1 and TRBJ1-5, and possibly TRBD1, on 5 matching bases. The sample was peripheral blood. The encoded CDR3 is CASSERGSIYSNQPQHF. The DNA sequence is given as TGTGCCAGCAGTGAAAGGGGCAGCATCTATAGCAATCAGCCCCAGCATTTT.